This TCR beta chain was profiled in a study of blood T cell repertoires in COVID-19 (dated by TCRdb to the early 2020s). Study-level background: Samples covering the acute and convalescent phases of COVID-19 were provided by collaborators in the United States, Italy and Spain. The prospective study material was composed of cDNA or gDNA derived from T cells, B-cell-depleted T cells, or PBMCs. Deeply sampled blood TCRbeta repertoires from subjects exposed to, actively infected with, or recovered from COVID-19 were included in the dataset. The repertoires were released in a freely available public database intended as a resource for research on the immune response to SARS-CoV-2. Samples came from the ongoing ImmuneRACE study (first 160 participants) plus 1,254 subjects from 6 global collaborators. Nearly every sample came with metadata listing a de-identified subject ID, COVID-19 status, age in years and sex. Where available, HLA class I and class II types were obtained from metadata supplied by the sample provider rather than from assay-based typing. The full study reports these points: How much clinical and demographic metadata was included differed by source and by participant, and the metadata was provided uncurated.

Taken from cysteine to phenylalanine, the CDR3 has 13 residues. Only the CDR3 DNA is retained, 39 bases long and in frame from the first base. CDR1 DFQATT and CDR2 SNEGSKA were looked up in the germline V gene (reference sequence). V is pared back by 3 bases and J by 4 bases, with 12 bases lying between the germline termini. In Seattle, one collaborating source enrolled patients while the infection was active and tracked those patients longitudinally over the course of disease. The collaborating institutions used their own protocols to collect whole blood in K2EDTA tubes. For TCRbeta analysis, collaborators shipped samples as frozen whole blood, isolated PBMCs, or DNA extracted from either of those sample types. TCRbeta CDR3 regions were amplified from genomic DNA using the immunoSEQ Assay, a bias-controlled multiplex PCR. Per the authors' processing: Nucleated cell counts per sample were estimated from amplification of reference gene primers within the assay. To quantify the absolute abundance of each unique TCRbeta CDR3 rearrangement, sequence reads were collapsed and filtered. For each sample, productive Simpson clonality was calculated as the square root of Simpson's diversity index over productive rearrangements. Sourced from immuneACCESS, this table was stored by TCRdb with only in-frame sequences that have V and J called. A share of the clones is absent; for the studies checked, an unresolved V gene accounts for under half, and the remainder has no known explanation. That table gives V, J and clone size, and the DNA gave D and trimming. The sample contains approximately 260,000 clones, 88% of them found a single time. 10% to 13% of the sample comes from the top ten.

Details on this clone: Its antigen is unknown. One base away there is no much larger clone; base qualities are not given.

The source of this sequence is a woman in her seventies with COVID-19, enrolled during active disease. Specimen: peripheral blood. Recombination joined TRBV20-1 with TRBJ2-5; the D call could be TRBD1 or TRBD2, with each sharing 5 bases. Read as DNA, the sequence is TGCAGTGCTAGTGACAGCCGGGGAGAGACCCAGTACTTC. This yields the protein CSASDSRGETQYF.